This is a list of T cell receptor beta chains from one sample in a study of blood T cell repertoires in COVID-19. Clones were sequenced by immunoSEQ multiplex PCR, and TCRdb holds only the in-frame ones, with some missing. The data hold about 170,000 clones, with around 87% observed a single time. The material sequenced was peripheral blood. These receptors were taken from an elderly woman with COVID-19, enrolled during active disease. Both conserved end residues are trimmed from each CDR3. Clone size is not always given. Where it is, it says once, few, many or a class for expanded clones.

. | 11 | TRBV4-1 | ASSRALNEKLF
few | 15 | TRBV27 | ASRNPGTSASYNEQF
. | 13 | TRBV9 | ASSVGIREGYGYT
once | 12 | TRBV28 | ASSLGQGNYGYT
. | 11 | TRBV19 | ASIFSGTGGTF
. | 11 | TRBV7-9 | ASSLAGGETQY
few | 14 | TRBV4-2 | ASSQEMADSGNTIY
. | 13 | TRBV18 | ASSPTGLAGLEQY
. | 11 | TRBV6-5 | ASGSGGGYEQY
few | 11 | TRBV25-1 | ASSDRGKYEQY
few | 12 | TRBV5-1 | ASSLAVGDNGYT
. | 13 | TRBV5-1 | ASRPSGGSRSEQY
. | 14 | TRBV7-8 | ASSLRGTGDNYGYT
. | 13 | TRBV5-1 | ASSFLGRFSYEQY
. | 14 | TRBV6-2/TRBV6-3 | ASSSRGRATNEKLF
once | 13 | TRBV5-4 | ASSPPTSGTDTQY
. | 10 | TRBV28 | ASSSTNQPQH
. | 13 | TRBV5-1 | ASSLFLEIRDTQY
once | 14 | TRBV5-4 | ASSSTSGRGGETQY
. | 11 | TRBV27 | ASSLDRVTEAF
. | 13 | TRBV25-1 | ASTRGTSGYNEQF
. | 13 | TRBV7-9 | ATLNRATANYGYT
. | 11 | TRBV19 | ASSIEGGRKAF
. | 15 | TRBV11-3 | ASSWDSGSANTGELF
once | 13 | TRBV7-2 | ASSYSGSRSYEQY
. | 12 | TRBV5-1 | ASSLDGQEYGYT
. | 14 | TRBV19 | ASSIDHRLGNSPLH
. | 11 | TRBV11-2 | ASSVGVKEIQY
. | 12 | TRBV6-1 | ASSEVGSNQPQH
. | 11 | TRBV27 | ASSKVRGTEAF
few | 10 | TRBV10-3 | AISDSSYEQY
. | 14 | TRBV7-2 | ASSLVGGTSAYEQY
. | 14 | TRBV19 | ASTLGQGDRPSGYT
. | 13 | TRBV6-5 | ASYRIAVVWCEQF
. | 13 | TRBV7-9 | ASSDGQGVTSPQY
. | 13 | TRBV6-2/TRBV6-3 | ASSYWRQGRDEQY
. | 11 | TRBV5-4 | ASSLRGGSSYT
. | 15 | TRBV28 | ASSLEWGTGGANTQY
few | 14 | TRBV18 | ASSPPNRGLINEQF
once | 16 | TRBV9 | ASSVGPRGLEGAGELF
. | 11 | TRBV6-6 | ASNSGQRPVHT
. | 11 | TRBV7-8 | ASSLPGQPEQY
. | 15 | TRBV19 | ASSILAGGRGTDTQY
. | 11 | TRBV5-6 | ASSSTGTYEQY
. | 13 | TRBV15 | ATSREGTGGYEQY
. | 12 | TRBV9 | ASSPQGEEYGYT
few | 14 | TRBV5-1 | ASSSGTAATNEKLF
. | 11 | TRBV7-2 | ASSIGRGTEAF
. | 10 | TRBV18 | ASSPDRDEQY
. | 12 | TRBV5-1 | ASSLSRTNNEQF
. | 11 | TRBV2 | ASRGLAGETQY
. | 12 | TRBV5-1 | ASSFGGLDNEQF
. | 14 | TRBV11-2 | ASRSASGQRYNEQF
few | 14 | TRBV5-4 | ASSLGSLAGGHEQF
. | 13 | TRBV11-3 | ASSPTGSLLYEQY
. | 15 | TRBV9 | ASSVATEGQGPGEAF
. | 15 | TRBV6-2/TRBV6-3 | ASSYSPLAGVYNEQF
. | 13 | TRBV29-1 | SVEDRAFSGNTIY
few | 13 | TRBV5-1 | ASSVDFFTADTQY
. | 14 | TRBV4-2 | ASSQDLATRIDEQF